The 7 T cell receptor beta chains given below trace back to one sample, sequenced in a study of T-cell reconstitution after alpha-beta-depleted transplantation in children. Unique molecular identifiers were incorporated during preparation of the TCRbeta library. TCRdb re-called the PCR reads through MiXCR, storing one row per CDR3 protein. The table lists about 500,000 distinct CDR3 sequences, 30% to 35% of them singletons, with 2% to 3% in the top ten. The sequences come from PBMCs from the stem cell graft donor, collected from the stem cell graft. The origin of the receptors is a human donor who donated a stem cell graft to a child with aplastic anemia.

The chain carries TRBV29-1 and TRBJ2-2; 8 positions agree with TRBD2. V was clipped by 4 bases and J by 4 bases; unmatched bases: 11. Germline V CDR1 and CDR2: SQVTM, ANQGSEA. The CDR3 extends over 16 amino acids. In DNA, the CDR3 is TGCAGCGTTGGGGAACGACTAGCGAGAGGCACCGGGGAGCTGTTTTTT. Protein: CSVGERLARGTGELFF.

The gene calls are TRBV12-3 or TRBV12-4 and TRBJ1-5; D call uncertain. V shed 6 bases and J shed 3 bases, with 9 bases lying between them. The CDR3 has 13 residues. For the CDR3, the DNA is TGTGCCAGCAGCGGACGGGTCAATCAGCCCCAGCATTTT. Residues: CASSGRVNQPQHF.

This clonotype was picked up a small number of times. J is TRBJ2-6 and V is TRBV28; no clear D gene. Trimming cost V 5 bases and J 1 base, with 12 bases left between them. The CDR3 extends over 16 amino acids. Looked up from germline, CDR1 is MDHEN and CDR2 is SYDVKM. The CDR3 is CASSPPDPSGANVLTF. The CDR3 DNA reads TGTGCCAGCAGTCCTCCGGACCCATCTGGGGCCAACGTCCTGACTTTC. The full variable domain, rest sourced from reference TRBV28 and TRBJ2-6, is DVKVTQSSRYLVKRTGEKVFLECVQDMDHENMFWYRQDPGLGLRLIYFSYDVKMKEKGDIPEGYSVSREKKERFSLILESASTNQTSMYLCASSPPDPSGANVLTFGAGSRLTVL.

V is TRBV27 and J is TRBJ1-5; tentative D call: TRBD1 (5 bases). Trimming removed 4 bases at V and 2 bases at J, with 9 bases between. The CDR3 has 14 residues. Germline CDR1 reads MNHEY; CDR2 reads SMNVEV (reference sequence). CDR3 DNA sequence: TGTGCCAGCAGTTGGCGGGGGGGCAATCAGCCCCAGCATTTT. Translation gives CASSWRGGNQPQHF.

The J gene is TRBJ2-3, the V gene TRBV3-1; 7 nucleotides agree with TRBD2. The germline V gene encodes CDR1 LGHDT and CDR2 YNNKEL (reference sequence). There are 18 residues in the CDR3. Unmatched junction bases numbered 16, after V lost 4 bases and J lost 3 bases. The CDR3 protein is CASSPSPGSGIRTDTQYF. The CDR3 nucleotides read TGTGCCAGCAGCCCCTCCCCGGGAAGCGGGATACGGACAGATACGCAGTATTTT.

This clonotype was detected only a few times. V and J are TRBV6-1 and TRBJ2-1, with 8 bases matching TRBD1. This CDR3 comprises 15 residues. Germline V gene data show CDR1 as MNHNS and CDR2 as SASEGT. The trim removed 6 bases at V and 3 bases at J, leaving 7 bases unmatched. CDR3 DNA: TGTGCCAGCAGCCCCGGACAGGGCGGCTACAATGAGCAGTTCTTC. Amino acid sequence: CASSPGQGGYNEQFF.

V and J are TRBV6-1 and TRBJ1-1, with a possible D match to TRBD1 (5 bases). This CDR3 region has 14 residues. Per the germline V gene, CDR1 is MNHNS and CDR2 is SASEGT. The ends were cut back, 10 bases at V and 8 bases at J, with 23 bases in the middle. The CDR3 nucleotides are TGTGCCACCGGGGACCGGTGGGGAACGGTGGAAGCTTTCTTT. Translating it yields CATGDRWGTVEAFF.